Shown below are 29 T cell receptor beta chains from a single sample sequenced in a study of identical twins. From the 5' RACE reads, TCRdb called clonotypes with MiXCR, one entry per CDR3 protein. This sample has over 200,000 distinct CDR3 sequences, with over 5% found just once. This same sample was also taken into another study, of T cells expressing NK-cell markers.

Material: CD8+ T cells sorted from blood. The receptor source for this set is a woman between 18 and 29 years old in good health.

In DNA form, the CDR3 reads TGTGCCAGCAGTGCGGGGCCCAATTCACCCCTCCACTTT. Its protein product is CASSAGPNSPLHF. V usage is TRBV2 and J usage is TRBJ1-6, with a tentative D call TRBD1 (5 bases). Germline V gene lookup returns CDR1 SNHLY and CDR2 FYNNEI. The CDR3 extends over 13 amino acids. With 4 bases removed from V and 7 bases from J, the gap between germline ends came to 8 bases.

The rearrangement links TRBV11-2 to TRBJ2-3, with D tentatively TRBD2 (5 bases). CDR1 and CDR2 from the germline V gene are SGHAT and FQNNGV. V gave up 5 bases and J gave up 6 bases, with 12 bases separating them. The CDR3 length is 13 residues. For the CDR3, the DNA is TGTGCCAGCAGCCCCCCTGGCGGGGATACGCAGTATTTT. It is translated as CASSPPGGDTQYF.

This clonotype was counted ten times or more. The V gene is TRBV5-6, the J gene TRBJ2-1, with D possibly TRBD2 on 6 matching bases. The CDR3 sequence is 13 residues long. Deletions cut 4 bases from V and 5 bases from J, with 10 bases between. The germline V gene has CDR1 SGHDT and CDR2 YYEEEE. The CDR3 DNA follows: TGTGCCAGCAGCGGGGGACTTCACAATGAGCAGTTCTTC. Amino acid sequence: CASSGGLHNEQFF.

This clonotype was detected many times. This chain uses TRBV13 with TRBJ2-7; possibly TRBD1 for D (7 bases). Trimming removed 4 bases from V and 6 bases from J, with 16 bases in between. There are 14 residues in the CDR3. Looked up from germline, CDR1 is PRHDT and CDR2 is FYEKMQ (reference sequence). The CDR3, as DNA: TGTGCCAGCAGCTACAGACAGGGAGGAGGCGAGCAGTACTTC. Encoded protein: CASSYRQGGGEQYF.

This clonotype was detected a few times. V and J are TRBV2 and TRBJ2-3; D is possibly TRBD1 or TRBD2 (5 bases each). The CDR3 extends over 15 amino acids. Germline CDR1 is SNHLY and CDR2 is FYNNEI. Trimming removed 0 bases from V and 0 bases from J, with 7 bases in between. The CDR3 coding sequence is TGTGCCAGCAGTGAAGCGGGGGACAGCACAGATACGCAGTATTTT. Amino acids: CASSEAGDSTDTQYF.

Many counts were recorded for this clonotype. V and J are TRBV6-2 or TRBV6-3 and TRBJ2-2; TRBD1 aligns across 10 bases. V lost 5 bases and J lost 4; bases outside the gene matches: 10. Germline CDR1 reads MNHEY; CDR2 reads SVGEGT. This CDR3 spans 17 amino acids. The CDR3 is CASSTEDWDRGTGELFF. CDR3 DNA: TGTGCCAGCAGTACCGAGGATTGGGACAGGGGCACCGGGGAGCTGTTTTTT.

The rearrangement links TRBV20-1 to TRBJ2-7, with 9 nucleotides matching TRBD2. J gave up 0 bases and V 4 bases, and 10 bases lay outside the gene matches. The CDR3 contains 16 residues. Germline CDR1 DFQATT, CDR2 SNEGSKA (reference sequence). CDR3 in amino acids: CSATRTSESFSYEQYF. CDR3 in DNA: TGCAGTGCTACAAGGACTAGCGAATCATTCTCCTACGAGCAGTACTTC.

The chain links TRBV20-1 to TRBJ2-5, with 7 bases aligning to TRBD2. V shed 0 bases and J 4 bases; nucleotides not matched to a gene: 5. There are 14 residues in the CDR3. CDR1 is DFQATT, CDR2 SNEGSKA, per germline (reference sequence). The CDR3 DNA reads TGCAGTGCTAGAGATATGGGGGAGGGAGAGACCCAGTACTTC. This translates into CSARDMGEGETQYF.

This clonotype was seen a handful of times. J is TRBJ2-1 and V is TRBV11-2; 7 nucleotides line up with TRBD2. CDR1 SGHAT and CDR2 FQNNGV come from the germline V gene. V shed 7 bases, J shed 2 bases, and the junction held 8 bases outside the gene matches. The CDR3 sequence is 15 residues long. This CDR3 reads CASTASRGAYNEQFF. The CDR3 region has the DNA TGTGCCAGCACAGCTAGCCGGGGGGCCTACAATGAGCAGTTCTTC.

The table lists this clonotype with a few counts. The chain employs TRBV12-3 or TRBV12-4 and TRBJ1-3, with TRBD1 matching over 10 bases. The V segment lost 5 bases and the J segment 3 bases; nucleotides outside the gene matches: 4. The CDR3 is 15 residues long. The CDR3 protein is CASSGTGESGNTIYF. The DNA of the CDR3 is TGTGCCAGCAGTGGGACAGGGGAGAGTGGAAACACCATATATTTT.

This clonotype was seen a few times. This chain links TRBV27 with TRBJ2-5, with D perhaps matching TRBD1 (5 bases). The CDR3 is made up of 13 amino acids. Trimming left V 5 bases short and J 2 bases short, with 9 bases between. The V gene's germline CDR1 is MNHEY and CDR2 SMNVEV (reference sequence). CDR3 region: CASSKQVQETQYF. The CDR3 DNA is TGTGCCAGCAGTAAACAGGTTCAAGAGACCCAGTACTTC.

In DNA form, the CDR3 reads TGTGCCAGCAGTTATAGCGGGAGTGGCGACATTCAGTACTTC. It yields the protein CASSYSGSGDIQYF. The V and J genes are TRBV12-3 or TRBV12-4 and TRBJ2-4; 9 bases line up with TRBD2. V trimming: 4 bases; J trimming: 8 bases; junction bases outside the gene matches: 6. This CDR3 has 14 residues.

The chain couples TRBV7-6 to TRBJ1-6; D gene uncertain. The CDR3 consists of 14 residues. Germline values: CDR1 SGHVS, CDR2 FNYEAQ. V dropped 1 base and J dropped 9 bases, with 10 bases sitting between them. The CDR3 nucleotides are TGTGCCAGCAGCTTAGGCGGTTATGCTTCACCCCTCCACTTT. It translates to CASSLGGYASPLHF.

CDR3: CASSSRLQNTGELFF. CDR3 coding DNA: TGCGCCAGCAGCTCGCGCCTCCAGAACACCGGGGAGCTGTTTTTT. The chain has TRBV4-1 and TRBJ2-2; D not certain. CDR1 and CDR2 (germline): MGHRA, YSYEKL. The CDR3 sequence is 15 residues long. V lost 5 bases, J lost 1 base, and 11 bases lay in between.

This clonotype was recorded a few times. The chain is built from TRBV19 and TRBJ2-1; D not resolved. This CDR3 has 11 amino acids. V lost 10 bases to trimming and J lost 5 bases, with 9 bases between them. CDR1 is LNHDA and CDR2 is SQIVND in the germline V gene (reference sequence). CDR3 loop: CATRKNNEQFF. CDR3 DNA: TGTGCCACTCGAAAAAACAATGAGCAGTTCTTC.

This clonotype appeared many times. The chain combines TRBV7-9 with TRBJ1-2; D is ambiguous. The CDR3 length is 15 residues. Germline CDR1 SEHNR, CDR2 FQNEAQ (reference sequence). The V gene lost 0 bases and the J gene lost 4 bases, with 12 bases spanning the gap. This CDR3 reads CASSLALGPIYGYTF. Here the CDR3 DNA reads TGTGCCAGCAGCTTAGCGCTAGGGCCAATCTATGGCTACACCTTC.

This clonotype showed up just a few times. The chain links TRBV10-1 to TRBJ1-1; no firm D call. The CDR3 spans 12 residues. V dropped 4 bases and J dropped 1 base, with 4 bases sitting between them. The germline V gene encodes CDR1 WNHNN and CDR2 SYGVQD (reference sequence). CDR3 sequence reads: CASSGENTEAFF. DNA for the CDR3: TGCGCCAGCAGTGGGGAGAACACTGAAGCTTTCTTT.

The chain combines TRBV4-1 with TRBJ1-1, with a tentative D call TRBD1 (5 bases). Trimming took off 2 bases at V and 1 base at J, with 8 bases between the two ends. The CDR3 sequence is 14 residues long. Germline V gives CDR1 MGHRA, CDR2 YSYEKL. CDR3 DNA: TGCGCCAGCAGCCAAAATCAGGGGAACACTGAAGCTTTCTTT. Residues: CASSQNQGNTEAFF.

This clonotype turned up a few times. The chain couples TRBV20-1 to TRBJ2-7, with 8 bases identical to TRBD2. Germline trimming cut 0 bases from V and 3 bases from J; bases unmatched to any gene: 4. CDR3 length: 14 residues. Germline assignment: CDR1 DFQATT and CDR2 SNEGSKA (reference sequence). CDR3 loop: CSARDQREFYEQYF. In DNA form, the CDR3 reads TGCAGTGCTAGAGATCAGCGGGAGTTCTACGAGCAGTACTTC.

This rearrangement joins TRBV7-9 to TRBJ1-1; D not resolved. V lost 5 bases, J lost 8 bases, and 18 bases lay in between. Germline CDR1 SEHNR, CDR2 FQNEAQ (reference sequence). The CDR3 loop spans 14 amino acids. In DNA form, the CDR3 reads TGTGCCAGCAGCCCCTTTGACACCGCGAAGGAAGCTTTCTTT. Its translation: CASSPFDTAKEAFF.

A few counts support this clonotype. This chain connects TRBV7-9 to TRBJ2-1, with 10 positions matching TRBD2. Germline V gene lookup returns CDR1 SEHNR and CDR2 FQNEAQ (reference sequence). This CDR3 is built from 15 residues. Germline trimming cut 5 bases from V and 4 bases from J; bases unmatched to any gene: 5. CDR3 in amino acids: CASSDTSGAYNEQFF. CDR3 nucleotide sequence: TGTGCCAGCAGCGATACTAGCGGGGCTTACAATGAGCAGTTCTTC.

This clonotype was counted only a few times. CDR3 region: CASSVLGRNEQYF. The DNA for the CDR3 is TGTGCCAGCAGCGTACTTGGCCGGAACGAGCAGTACTTC. The V call is TRBV6-2 or TRBV6-3, the J call TRBJ2-7; D is uncertain. The V gene's germline CDR1 is MNHEY and CDR2 SVGEGT. Trimming took off 6 bases at V and 5 bases at J, with 14 bases between the two ends. The CDR3 is 13 amino acids.

V gene TRBV9 combines with J gene TRBJ2-7; the D is unclear. The germline CDR1 and CDR2 sequences are SGDLS and YYNGEE. The CDR3 extends over 14 amino acids. V lost 0 bases and J lost 2, with 9 bases in between. In DNA, the CDR3 is TGTGCCAGCAGCGTAGGGACGTTCGCCTACGAGCAGTACTTC. Amino acid sequence: CASSVGTFAYEQYF. Full variable domain (outside the CDR3, taken from reference TRBV9 and TRBJ2-7): DSGVTQTPKHLITATGQRVTLRCSPRSGDLSVYWYQQSLDQGLQFLIQYYNGEERAKGNILERFSAQQFPDLHSELNLSSLELGDSALYFCASSVGTFAYEQYFGPGTRLTVT.

The chain uses TRBV7-9 and TRBJ1-3; 7 bases agree with TRBD1. Germline lookup yields CDR1 SEHNR and CDR2 FQNEAQ (reference sequence). V lost 3 bases, J lost 4 bases, and 12 bases stayed unmatched. The CDR3 sequence is 17 residues long. The CDR3 is CASSLDLQGSRGNTIYF. The CDR3 DNA sequence: TGTGCCAGCAGCTTGGATTTACAGGGGAGCCGGGGAAACACCATATATTTT.

The chain recombines TRBV27 with TRBJ2-7; TRBD1 aligns across 9 bases. CDR3 size: 13 residues. Trimming at V came to 5 bases and at J to 7 bases, leaving 6 bases not matched to a gene. CDR1 is MNHEY and CDR2 is SMNVEV in the germline V gene (reference sequence). The CDR3 sequence is CASSDRGFEEQYF. The DNA for the CDR3 is TGTGCCAGCAGTGACAGGGGGTTTGAGGAGCAGTACTTC.

The chain carries TRBV6-5 and TRBJ2-5; 7 nucleotides line up with TRBD2. V gave up 2 bases and J gave up 5 bases; unmatched junction bases: 5. This CDR3 has 14 residues. CDR1 and CDR2 from the germline V gene are MNHEY and SVGAGI. In nucleotides, the CDR3 is TGTGCCAGCAGTTACGCGGGAGTCGGGGAGACCCAGTACTTC. Residues: CASSYAGVGETQYF.

V gene TRBV27 combines with J gene TRBJ2-7, with D perhaps assigned TRBD1 or TRBD2 (6 bases each). This CDR3 has 15 amino acids. Germline CDR1 is MNHEY and CDR2 is SMNVEV (reference sequence). Trimming shortened V by 0 bases and J by 6 bases, and 15 bases separated the two germline ends. CDR3 loop: CASSLSSQGRSEQYF. CDR3 nucleotide sequence: TGTGCCAGCAGTTTATCGAGTCAGGGGAGGTCCGAGCAGTACTTC.

The V and J genes are TRBV11-2 and TRBJ2-2; 7 nucleotides line up with TRBD2. The germline V gene has CDR1 SGHAT and CDR2 FQNNGV. The CDR3 spans 17 residues. The V segment lost 1 base and the J segment 1 base; nucleotides outside the gene matches: 6. The CDR3 region has the DNA TGTGCCAGCAGCTTAGGGCCCAGCGGGGTGAACACCGGGGAGCTGTTTTTT. It codes for CASSLGPSGVNTGELFF.

This clonotype has a count of ten or more. This chain connects TRBV5-5 to TRBJ2-3; maybe TRBD1 (5 bases). The CDR3 spans 15 residues. Germline values: CDR1 SGHKS, CDR2 YYEKEE (reference sequence). The V and J ends lost 7 bases and 4 bases respectively, with 19 bases between them. The CDR3 loop reads CASRPQDMAADTQYF. The CDR3 DNA follows: TGTGCCAGCCGTCCCCAGGACATGGCAGCAGATACGCAGTATTTT.